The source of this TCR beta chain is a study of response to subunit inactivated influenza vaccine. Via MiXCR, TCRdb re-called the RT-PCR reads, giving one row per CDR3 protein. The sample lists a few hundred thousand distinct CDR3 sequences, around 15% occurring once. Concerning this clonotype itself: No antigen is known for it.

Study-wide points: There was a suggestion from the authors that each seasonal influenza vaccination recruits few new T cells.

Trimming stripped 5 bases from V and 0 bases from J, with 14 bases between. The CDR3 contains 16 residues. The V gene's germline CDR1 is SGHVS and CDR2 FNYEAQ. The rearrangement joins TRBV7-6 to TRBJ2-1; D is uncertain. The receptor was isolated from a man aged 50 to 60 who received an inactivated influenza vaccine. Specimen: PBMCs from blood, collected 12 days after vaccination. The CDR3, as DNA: TGTGCCAGCAGCCTCAGACTGGGCAGCTCCTACAATGAGCAGTTCTTC. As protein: CASSLRLGSSYNEQFF.